This T cell receptor beta chain appears in the sequencing data of a study of CD8+CD57+ T cells in acquired aplastic anemia. Study findings and constraints: Patients carried CD8+CD57+ cells that were less diverse than their total CD4+ and CD8+ pools. Common to patients and controls were 25 to 30 CD8+ CDR3 sequences.

V dropped 4 bases and J dropped 0 bases, with 8 bases sitting between them. The germline CDR1 and CDR2 sequences are SGHRS and YFSETQ. The length of the CDR3 is 14 residues. As concerns this clonotype: As yet, its antigen is unknown.

Genomic DNA was employed as the template in profiling TCR beta VDJ and CDR3. TCRdb re-analysed the reads in MiXCR, keeping a single row per CDR3 protein. The data contain around 21,000 distinct CDR3 sequences, approximately 37% of them singletons. It was patients with CD8+CD57+ cell expansion by flow cytometry who were chosen for sequencing. Among the patients, none had received any therapy at the time of blood sampling. Researchers bead-enriched CD8+CD57+ cells and obtained a mean 1.6 ug DNA. The sequenced sample consisted of CD8+CD57+ T cells sorted from PBMCs. Subset specified: bead-enriched CD8+CD57+ effector memory T cells from SAA patients. The clonotype was recovered from a human donor with aplastic anemia. The rearrangement joins TRBV5-1 to TRBJ1-3; the D gene is possibly TRBD1 (5 bases). DNA of the CDR3: TGCGCCAGCAGCACCGGGACCTCTGGAAACACCATATATTTT. Amino acid sequence: CASSTGTSGNTIYF.